This T cell receptor beta chain was sequenced in a study of blood T cell repertoires in COVID-19 (dated by TCRdb to about 2020). Regarding the study in general: The collaborator samples originated in the United States, Italy and Spain and spanned the acute and convalescent phases of COVID-19. The material from the prospective study consisted of cDNA or gDNA derived from T cells, B-cell-depleted T cells, or PBMCs. Deeply sampled blood TCRbeta repertoires from subjects exposed to, actively infected with, or recovered from COVID-19 were included in the dataset. The repertoires were made available in a free public database intended to serve as a resource for research on the immune response to SARS-CoV-2. Samples came from the ongoing ImmuneRACE study (first 160 participants) plus 1,254 subjects from 6 global collaborators. A de-identified subject ID, COVID-19 status, age in years and sex were almost always included in the sample metadata. HLA class I and class II types, where available, came from metadata supplied by the sample provider rather than from assay-based typing. Beyond this particular receptor, the publication reports: The amount of clinical and demographic metadata varied by source and participant and was provided uncurated.

Via the germline V gene, CDR1 is SGDLS and CDR2 YYNGEE. The junction shows trimming of 4 bases on V and 2 bases on J, and the gene matches do not reach 4 bases of it. The CDR3 runs 14 amino acids, cysteine and phenylalanine included. Only CDR3 DNA remains: 42 bases, in frame from the first base. Of note for this clone: Its specific antigen is unknown. Within one base of it there is no much larger clone, and no base qualities were kept.

Each collaborating institution followed its own protocols to collect whole blood in K2EDTA tubes. Collaborator samples were shipped for TCRbeta analysis as frozen whole blood, isolated PBMCs, or DNA extracted from either sample type. TCRbeta CDR3 regions were amplified from genomic DNA using the immunoSEQ Assay, a bias-controlled multiplex PCR. The original methods were these. Nucleated cell counts per sample were estimated from amplification of reference gene primers within the assay. To quantify the absolute abundance of each unique TCRbeta CDR3 rearrangement, sequence reads were collapsed and filtered. Productive Simpson clonality was computed per sample as the square root of Simpson's diversity index over productive rearrangements. Entries here come from immuneACCESS through TCRdb and include only in-frame sequences with V and J called. Some clones fail to appear in such tables; in the studies checked, an unresolved V gene covers under half of the shortfall, and the cause of the remainder is unknown. V and J calls plus clone size are reproduced from that table; the DNA served to infer D and trimming. Within this sample are some 400,000 clones, with around 90% of them counted one time only. The leading ten clones occupy 6.5% of the sample.

Specimen: peripheral blood. The sequence links TRBV9 to TRBJ1-2; 8 junctional bases match TRBD1. The clonotype comes from a man between 18 and 35 years old with active or convalescent COVID-19. DNA sequence: TGTGCCAGCAGCACCAGACAGGGGAACTATGGCTACACCTTC. Translated, it reads CASSTRQGNYGYTF.